This T cell receptor beta chain appears in the sequencing data of a study of blood T cell repertoires in COVID-19. Study summary: The study drew acute and convalescent COVID-19 samples from the United States, Italy and Spain. The cDNA or gDNA used as material had been derived from T cells, B-cell-depleted T cells, or PBMCs.

The cohort comprised adults aged roughly 18 to 95 years residing in under 30 US areas. In the original processing: Nucleated cell number was recorded as an estimate derived from reference gene primer amplification. Sequencing was performed with immunoSEQ multiplex PCR; in TCRdb, only in-frame clones are kept and a portion is missing. V, J and clone size derive from that table, while D and trimming were established from the DNA sequence. The sample lists around 200,000 clones, 89% occurring once. The V end lost 3 bases, the J end lost 1 base, and 5 bases lay between the germline ends. The CDR3 sequence is 13 residues long.

The receptor comes from a middle-aged woman with acute COVID-19. The rearrangement joins TRBV12-3 or TRBV12-4 to TRBJ2-3; D gene uncertain. The source material was PBMCs or T cells enriched from blood (not recorded which). DNA for the CDR3: TGTGCCAGCAGTTTGCAGGGCACAGATACGCAGTATTTT. Protein: CASSLQGTDTQYF.